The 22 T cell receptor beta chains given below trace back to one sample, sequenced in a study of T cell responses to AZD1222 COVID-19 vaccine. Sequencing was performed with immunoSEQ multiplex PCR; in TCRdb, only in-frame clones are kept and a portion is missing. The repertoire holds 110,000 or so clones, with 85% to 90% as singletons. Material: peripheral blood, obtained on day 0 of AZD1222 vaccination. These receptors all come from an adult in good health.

The CDR3 protein is CASSLEYEGSTDTQYF. The CDR3 DNA reads as TGTGCCAGCAGCTTAGAGTATGAGGGTAGCACAGATACGCAGTATTTT. The chain couples TRBV7-8 to TRBJ2-3; a possible D gene is TRBD2 (5 bases). Germline V gene data show CDR1 as SGHVS and CDR2 as FQNEAQ. The germline V and J ends were trimmed by 1 base and 0 bases, with 11 bases remaining between them. The CDR3 is 16 amino acids.

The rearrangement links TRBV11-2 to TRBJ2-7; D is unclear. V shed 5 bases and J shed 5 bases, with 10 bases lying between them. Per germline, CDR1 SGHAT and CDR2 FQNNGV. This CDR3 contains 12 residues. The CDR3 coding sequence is TGTGCCAGCAGCCCCCAGCAGAACGAGCAGTACTTC. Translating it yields CASSPQQNEQYF.

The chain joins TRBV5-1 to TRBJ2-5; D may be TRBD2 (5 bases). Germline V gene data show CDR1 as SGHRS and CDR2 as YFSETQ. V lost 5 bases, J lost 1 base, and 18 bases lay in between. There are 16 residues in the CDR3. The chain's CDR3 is CASRHRLALVQETQYF. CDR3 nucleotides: TGCGCCAGCAGGCACCGGCTAGCCTTAGTCCAAGAGACCCAGTACTTC.

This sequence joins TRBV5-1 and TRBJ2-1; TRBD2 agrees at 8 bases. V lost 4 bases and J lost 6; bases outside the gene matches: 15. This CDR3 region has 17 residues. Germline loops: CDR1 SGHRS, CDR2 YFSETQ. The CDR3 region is CASSLTGGTSGGNEQFF. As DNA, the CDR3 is TGCGCCAGCAGCCTTACAGGCGGGACTAGTGGCGGCAATGAGCAGTTCTTC.

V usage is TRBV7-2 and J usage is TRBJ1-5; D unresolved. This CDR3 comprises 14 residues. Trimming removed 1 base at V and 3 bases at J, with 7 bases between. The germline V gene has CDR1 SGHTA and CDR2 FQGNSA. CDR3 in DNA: TGTGCCAGCAGCTTAGTTCCGGTCAATCAGCCCCAGCATTTT. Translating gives CASSLVPVNQPQHF.

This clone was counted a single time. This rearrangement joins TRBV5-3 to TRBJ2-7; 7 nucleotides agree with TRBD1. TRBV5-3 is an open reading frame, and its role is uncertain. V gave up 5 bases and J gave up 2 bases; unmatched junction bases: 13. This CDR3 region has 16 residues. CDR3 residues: CARSPPDRDSPYEQYF. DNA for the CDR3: TGTGCCAGAAGTCCACCTGACCGGGACAGCCCCTACGAGCAGTACTTC.

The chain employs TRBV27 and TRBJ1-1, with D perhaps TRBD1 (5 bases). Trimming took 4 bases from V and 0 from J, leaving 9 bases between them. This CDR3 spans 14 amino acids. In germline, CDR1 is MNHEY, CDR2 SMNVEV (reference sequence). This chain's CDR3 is CASSYRPLNTEAFF. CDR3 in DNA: TGTGCCAGCAGTTACAGGCCCCTGAACACTGAAGCTTTCTTT.

CDR3: CASVPGQGLYGYTF. CDR3 coding DNA: TGTGCCAGCGTGCCGGGACAGGGACTCTATGGCTACACCTTC. The chain uses TRBV6-5 and TRBJ1-2; 9 bases are a match to TRBD1. After removal of 8 bases from V and 4 bases from J, the junction contained 8 bases not matched to a gene. Germline CDR1 is MNHEY and CDR2 is SVGAGI. The CDR3 has 14 amino acids.

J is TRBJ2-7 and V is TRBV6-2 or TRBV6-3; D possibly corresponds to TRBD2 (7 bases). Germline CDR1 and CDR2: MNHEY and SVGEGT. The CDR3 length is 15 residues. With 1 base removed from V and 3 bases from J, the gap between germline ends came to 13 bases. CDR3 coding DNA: TGTGCCAGCAGTTACTTCGGGGGAGGGGGCTACGAGCAGTACTTC. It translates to CASSYFGGGGYEQYF.

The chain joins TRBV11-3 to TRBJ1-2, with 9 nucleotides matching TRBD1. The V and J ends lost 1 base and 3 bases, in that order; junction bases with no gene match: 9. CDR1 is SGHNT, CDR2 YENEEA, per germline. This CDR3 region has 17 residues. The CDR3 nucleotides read TGTGCCAGCAGCTTAGGATCGGGACAGGGAATTGACTATGGCTACACCTTC. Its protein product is CASSLGSGQGIDYGYTF.

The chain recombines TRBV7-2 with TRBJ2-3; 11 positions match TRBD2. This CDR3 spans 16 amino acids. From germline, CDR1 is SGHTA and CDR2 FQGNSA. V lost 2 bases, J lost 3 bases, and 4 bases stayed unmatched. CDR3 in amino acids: CASSLIAGGTTDTQYF. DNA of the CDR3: TGTGCCAGCAGCTTAATAGCGGGGGGGACGACAGATACGCAGTATTTT.

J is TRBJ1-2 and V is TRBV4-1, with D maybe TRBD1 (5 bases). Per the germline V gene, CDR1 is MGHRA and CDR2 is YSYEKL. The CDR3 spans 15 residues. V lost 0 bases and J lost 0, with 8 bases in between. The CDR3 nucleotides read TGCGCCAGCAGCCAAGAACCGACAGCTAACTATGGCTACACCTTC. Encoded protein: CASSQEPTANYGYTF.

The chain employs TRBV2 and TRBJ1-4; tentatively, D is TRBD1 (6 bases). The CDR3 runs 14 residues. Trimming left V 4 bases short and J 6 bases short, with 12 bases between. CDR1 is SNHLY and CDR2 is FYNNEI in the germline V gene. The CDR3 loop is CASSVDRNYEKLFF. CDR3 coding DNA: TGTGCCAGCAGTGTAGACAGGAACTATGAAAAACTGTTTTTT. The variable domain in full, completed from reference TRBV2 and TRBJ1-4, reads EPEVTQTPSHQVTQMGQEVILRCVPISNHLYFYWYRQILGQKVEFLVSFYNNEISEKSEIFDDQFSVERPDGSNFTLKIRSTKLEDSAMYFCASSVDRNYEKLFFGSGTQLSVL.

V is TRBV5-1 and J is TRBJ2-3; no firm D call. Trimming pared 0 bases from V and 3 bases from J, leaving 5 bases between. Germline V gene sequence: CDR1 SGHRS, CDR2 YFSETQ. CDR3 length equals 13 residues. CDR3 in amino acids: CASSLDATDTQYF. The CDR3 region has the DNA TGCGCCAGCAGCTTGGACGCAACAGATACGCAGTATTTT.

CDR3 region: CASSPRGEGVSIHEQYF. The CDR3 DNA follows: TGTGCCAGCAGTCCCCGGGGGGAGGGGGTGAGTATCCACGAGCAGTACTTC. This rearrangement joins TRBV2 to TRBJ2-7, with D tentatively TRBD2 (7 bases). The V gene lost 5 bases and the J gene lost 5 bases, with 25 bases spanning the gap. This CDR3 is built from 17 residues. The germline gives CDR1 SNHLY, CDR2 FYNNEI.

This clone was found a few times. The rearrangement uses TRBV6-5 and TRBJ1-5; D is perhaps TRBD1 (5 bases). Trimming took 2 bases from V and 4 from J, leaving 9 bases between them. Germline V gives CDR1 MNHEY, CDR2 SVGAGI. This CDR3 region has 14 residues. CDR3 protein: CASSYPQGNQPQHF. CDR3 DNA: TGTGCCAGCAGTTACCCGCAGGGTAATCAGCCCCAGCATTTT.

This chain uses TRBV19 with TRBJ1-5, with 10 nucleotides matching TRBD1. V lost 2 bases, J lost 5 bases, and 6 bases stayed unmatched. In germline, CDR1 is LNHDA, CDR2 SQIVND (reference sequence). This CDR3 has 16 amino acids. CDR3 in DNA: TGTGCCAGTAGTATACAGCGGGACAGGGGAGATCAGCCCCAGCATTTT. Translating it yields CASSIQRDRGDQPQHF.

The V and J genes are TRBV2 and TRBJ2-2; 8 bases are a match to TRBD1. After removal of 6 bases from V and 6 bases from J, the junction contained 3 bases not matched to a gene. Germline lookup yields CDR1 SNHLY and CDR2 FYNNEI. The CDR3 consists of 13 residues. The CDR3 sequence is CASSRTGPGELFF. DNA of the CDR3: TGTGCCAGCAGCCGGACAGGGCCCGGGGAGCTGTTTTTT.

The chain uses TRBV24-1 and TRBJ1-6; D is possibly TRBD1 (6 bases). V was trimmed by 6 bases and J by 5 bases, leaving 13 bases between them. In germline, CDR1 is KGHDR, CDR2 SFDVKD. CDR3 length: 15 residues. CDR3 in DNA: TGTGCCACCAGTTACGACAGGTCAGATAATTCACCCCTCCACTTT. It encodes CATSYDRSDNSPLHF.

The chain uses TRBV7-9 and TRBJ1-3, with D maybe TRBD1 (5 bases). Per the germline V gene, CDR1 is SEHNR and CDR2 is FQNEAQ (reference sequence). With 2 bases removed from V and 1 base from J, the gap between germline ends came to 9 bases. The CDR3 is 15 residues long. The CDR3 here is CASSLWEGSGNTIYF. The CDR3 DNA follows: TGTGCCAGCAGCTTATGGGAGGGGTCTGGAAACACCATATATTTT.

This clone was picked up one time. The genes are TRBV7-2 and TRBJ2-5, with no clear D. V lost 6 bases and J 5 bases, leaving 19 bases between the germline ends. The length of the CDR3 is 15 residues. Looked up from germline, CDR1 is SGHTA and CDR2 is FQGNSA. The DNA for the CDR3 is TGTGCCAGCAGACGAACCGGGTCCCATGGGGAGACCCAGTACTTC. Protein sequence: CASRRTGSHGETQYF.

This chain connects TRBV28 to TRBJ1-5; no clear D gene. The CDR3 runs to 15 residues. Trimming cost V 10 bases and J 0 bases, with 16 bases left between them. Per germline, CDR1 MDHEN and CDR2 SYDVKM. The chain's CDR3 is CATRLSRNSNQPQHF. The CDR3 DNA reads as TGTGCCACCAGACTTTCTCGGAATAGCAATCAGCCCCAGCATTTT.